These 10 T cell receptor beta chains share one sample of origin, sequenced in a study of cytomegalovirus exposure and HLA in healthy donors (dated by TCRdb to 2015 to 2018). The library was prepared using the immunoSEQ multiplex PCR assay. For the multiplex PCR, a mixture combining 60 forward primers for TCR Vbeta segments and 13 reverse primers for TCR Jbeta segments was used. In TCRdb, the immuneACCESS table is reduced to in-frame sequences with V and J assigned. These tables do not hold every clone; where another copy was compared, an unresolved V gene accounts for under half, and the others remain unexplained. The sample table shows 140,000 to 150,000 clones, and roughly four fifths are seen once. Roughly 9.7% of the sample goes to the ten largest clones. Sequencing was carried out using PBMCs. Receptors were obtained from a woman aged 55-69 years in good health and CMV-seropositive.

The chain employs TRBV5-1 and TRBJ2-1; a possible D gene is TRBD2 (6 bases). V dropped 0 bases and J dropped 6 bases, with 16 bases sitting between them. The CDR3 length is 16 residues. Germline values: CDR1 SGHRS, CDR2 YFSETQ. In nucleotides, the CDR3 is TGCGCCAGCAGCTTGGTTTCGGGGGTCCGAGGCAATGAGCAGTTCTTC. It codes for CASSLVSGVRGNEQFF.

V is TRBV10-3 and J is TRBJ1-6, with unresolved D. The germline V gene has CDR1 ENHRY and CDR2 SYGVKD. V dropped 3 bases and J dropped 9 bases, with 15 bases sitting between them. The CDR3 has 15 residues. The CDR3 sequence: CAISDSDARVSPLHF. CDR3 nucleotides: TGTGCCATCAGTGACTCAGACGCGAGGGTTTCACCCCTCCACTTT.

The chain recombines TRBV2 with TRBJ2-3, with D possibly TRBD2 on 6 matching bases. This CDR3 spans 15 amino acids. Trimming stripped 4 bases from V and 0 bases from J, with 11 bases between. Looked up from germline, CDR1 is SNHLY and CDR2 is FYNNEI. The CDR3 loop reads CASSAAGRSTDTQYF. The CDR3, as DNA: TGTGCCAGCAGTGCGGCGGGGAGAAGCACAGATACGCAGTATTTT.

The chain couples TRBV6-4 to TRBJ2-1, with 7 positions matching TRBD2. From germline, CDR1 is MRHNA and CDR2 SNTAGT. CDR3 size: 21 residues. V trimming: 0 bases; J trimming: 4 bases; junction bases outside the gene matches: 21. For the CDR3, the DNA is TGTGCCAGCAGTGACTCTCCTCTCGCGGGAGCTGCTTTCCCCCTTTACAATGAGCAGTTCTTC. Amino acid sequence: CASSDSPLAGAAFPLYNEQFF.

The V call is TRBV4-1, the J call TRBJ2-5; 10 positions match TRBD2. Trimming cost V 4 bases and J 5 bases; bases outside gene matches: 7. Germline loops: CDR1 MGHRA, CDR2 YSYEKL. This CDR3 comprises 15 residues. CDR3 sequence (DNA): TGCGCCAGCAGCCTGCAGCGGGAGGGGTGGGAGACCCAGTACTTC. Amino acid sequence: CASSLQREGWETQYF.

The chain couples TRBV28 to TRBJ2-1, with TRBD2 matching over 10 bases. The CDR3 sequence is 16 residues long. Germline CDR1 reads MDHEN; CDR2 reads SYDVKM. V trimming: 2 bases; J trimming: 3 bases; junction bases outside the gene matches: 4. The CDR3 loop reads CASSLRLAGDYNEQFF. The CDR3 nucleotides read TGTGCCAGCAGTTTACGCCTAGCGGGGGACTACAATGAGCAGTTCTTC.

This chain joins TRBV9 and TRBJ2-1; 12 bases are shared with TRBD2. The J segment lost 9 bases and the V segment lost 4 bases, leaving 11 bases of the junction unmatched. The CDR3 covers 16 residues. CDR1 is SGDLS, CDR2 YYNGEE, per germline. Written as DNA, the CDR3 is TGTGCCAGCAGCCTTCGACTAGCGGGAGTCGGGGGTGAGCAGTTCTTC. Translation: CASSLRLAGVGGEQFF.

The chain is built from TRBV19 and TRBJ2-6; maybe TRBD1 (6 bases). V dropped 6 bases and J dropped 12 bases, with 12 bases sitting between them. The CDR3 covers 12 residues. Germline values: CDR1 LNHDA, CDR2 SQIVND (reference sequence). The CDR3 region is CASRTGRGVLTF. The CDR3 DNA is TGTGCCAGTAGGACAGGTCGAGGCGTCCTGACTTTC.

This chain links TRBV28 with TRBJ2-1; 9 bases line up with TRBD2. This CDR3 spans 15 amino acids. The V segment lost 6 bases and the J segment 9 bases; nucleotides outside the gene matches: 12. Per the germline V gene, CDR1 is MDHEN and CDR2 is SYDVKM. The CDR3: CASSRAGGMGFEQFF. The DNA for the CDR3 is TGTGCCAGCAGCAGAGCGGGAGGTATGGGGTTTGAGCAGTTCTTC.

The rearrangement uses TRBV2 and TRBJ2-5, with a weak D call TRBD1 (8 bases). Deletions cut 2 bases from V and 4 bases from J, with 11 bases between. Germline lookup yields CDR1 SNHLY and CDR2 FYNNEI. This CDR3 contains 14 residues. CDR3 nucleotide sequence: TGTGCCAGCAGTGAAACAGGGGGGGGAGAGACCCAGTACTTC. Protein sequence: CASSETGGGETQYF.